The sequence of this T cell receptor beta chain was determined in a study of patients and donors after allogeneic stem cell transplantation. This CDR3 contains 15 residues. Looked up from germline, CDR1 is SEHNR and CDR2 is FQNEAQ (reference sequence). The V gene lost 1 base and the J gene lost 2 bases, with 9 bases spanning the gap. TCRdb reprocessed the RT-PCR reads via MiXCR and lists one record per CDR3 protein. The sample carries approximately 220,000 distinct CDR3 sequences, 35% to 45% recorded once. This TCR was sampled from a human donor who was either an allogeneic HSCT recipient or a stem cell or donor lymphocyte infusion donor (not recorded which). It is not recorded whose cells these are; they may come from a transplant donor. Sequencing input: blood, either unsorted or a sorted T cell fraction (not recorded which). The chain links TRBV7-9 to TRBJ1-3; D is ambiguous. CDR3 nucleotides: TGTGCCAGCAGCTTAGGGCCAGAACCTGGAAACACCATATATTTT. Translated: CASSLGPEPGNTIYF.